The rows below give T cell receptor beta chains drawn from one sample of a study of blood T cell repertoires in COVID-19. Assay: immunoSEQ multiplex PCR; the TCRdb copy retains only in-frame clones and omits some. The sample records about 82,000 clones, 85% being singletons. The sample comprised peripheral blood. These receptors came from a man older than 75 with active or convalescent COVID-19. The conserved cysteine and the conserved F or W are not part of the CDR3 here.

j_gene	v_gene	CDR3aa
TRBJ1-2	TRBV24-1	ATSDETTRYGYT
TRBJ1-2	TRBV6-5	ASRTGQDPNYGYT
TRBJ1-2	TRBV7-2	ASSLNPQGLPSGYT
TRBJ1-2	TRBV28	ASSLWRTGDGYT
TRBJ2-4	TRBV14	ASSQAPGDSLAKNIQY
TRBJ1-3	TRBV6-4	ASLWEWHPSGNTIY
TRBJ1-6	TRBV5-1	ASSLGPGTGRNSPLH
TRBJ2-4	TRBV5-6	ASSYTTSGRNIQY
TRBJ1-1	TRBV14	ASSQDSYRDQAF
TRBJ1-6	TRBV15	ATEKDRTRNSPLH
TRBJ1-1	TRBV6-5	ASASQGITEAF
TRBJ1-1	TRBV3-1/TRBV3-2	ASSQRGGVTEAF
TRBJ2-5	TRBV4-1	ASSQFIAGDGGTQY
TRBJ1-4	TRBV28	ASSFTRTGGNEKLF
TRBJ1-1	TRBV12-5	ASGLYGSTEAF
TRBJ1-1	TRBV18	ASSPISVNTEAF
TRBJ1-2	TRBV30	ACPSSGATVYGYT
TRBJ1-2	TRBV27	ASSPNRGLGGYT
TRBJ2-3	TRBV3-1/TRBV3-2	ASSQAGQTDTQY
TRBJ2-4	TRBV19	ASSIAGTGGWIQY
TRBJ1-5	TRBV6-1	ASSEGDRDQPQH
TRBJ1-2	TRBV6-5	ATRDNNNYGYT
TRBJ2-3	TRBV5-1	ASSFTSGGSTDTQY
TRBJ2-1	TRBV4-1	ASSQDLAGNPYNEQF
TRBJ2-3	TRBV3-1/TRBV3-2	ASSQGPGGGRRDTQY
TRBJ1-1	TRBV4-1	ASKGVEKTEAF
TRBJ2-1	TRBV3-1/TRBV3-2	ASSPGLAGDEQF
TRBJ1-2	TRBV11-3	ATATGSSGYT
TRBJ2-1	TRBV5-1	ASSLGQINEQF
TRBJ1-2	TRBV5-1	ASSLEINNYGYT
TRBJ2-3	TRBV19	ASSIRGLDTQY
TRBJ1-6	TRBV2	ASSLAERVSPLH
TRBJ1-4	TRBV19	ASSIRQNKNEKLF
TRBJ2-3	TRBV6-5	ASRKMGGDTQY
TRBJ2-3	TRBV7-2	ASSLLGGRGTDTQY
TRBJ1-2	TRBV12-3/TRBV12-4	ASSSRGKAGYT
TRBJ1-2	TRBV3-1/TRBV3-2	ASSQQPAAGGYT
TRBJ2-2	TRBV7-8	ASRHRGPANTGELF
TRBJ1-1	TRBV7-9	ASSFFAGNTEAF
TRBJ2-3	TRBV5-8	ASMSGQRRRDTQY
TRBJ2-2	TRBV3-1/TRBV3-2	ASSPGATVSGELF
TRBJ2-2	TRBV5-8	ASSSPRFRQNTGELF
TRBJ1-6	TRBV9	ASSPDRGVGSYNSPLH
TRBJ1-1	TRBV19	ASRRQGAMNTEAF
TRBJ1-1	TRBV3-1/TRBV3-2	ASSHDRGTEAF
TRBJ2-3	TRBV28	ASRPPWRADTQY
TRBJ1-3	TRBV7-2	ASSSHRGGSGNTIY
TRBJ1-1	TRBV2	ASRLNTEAF
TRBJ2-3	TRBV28	ASRRQGGDTQY